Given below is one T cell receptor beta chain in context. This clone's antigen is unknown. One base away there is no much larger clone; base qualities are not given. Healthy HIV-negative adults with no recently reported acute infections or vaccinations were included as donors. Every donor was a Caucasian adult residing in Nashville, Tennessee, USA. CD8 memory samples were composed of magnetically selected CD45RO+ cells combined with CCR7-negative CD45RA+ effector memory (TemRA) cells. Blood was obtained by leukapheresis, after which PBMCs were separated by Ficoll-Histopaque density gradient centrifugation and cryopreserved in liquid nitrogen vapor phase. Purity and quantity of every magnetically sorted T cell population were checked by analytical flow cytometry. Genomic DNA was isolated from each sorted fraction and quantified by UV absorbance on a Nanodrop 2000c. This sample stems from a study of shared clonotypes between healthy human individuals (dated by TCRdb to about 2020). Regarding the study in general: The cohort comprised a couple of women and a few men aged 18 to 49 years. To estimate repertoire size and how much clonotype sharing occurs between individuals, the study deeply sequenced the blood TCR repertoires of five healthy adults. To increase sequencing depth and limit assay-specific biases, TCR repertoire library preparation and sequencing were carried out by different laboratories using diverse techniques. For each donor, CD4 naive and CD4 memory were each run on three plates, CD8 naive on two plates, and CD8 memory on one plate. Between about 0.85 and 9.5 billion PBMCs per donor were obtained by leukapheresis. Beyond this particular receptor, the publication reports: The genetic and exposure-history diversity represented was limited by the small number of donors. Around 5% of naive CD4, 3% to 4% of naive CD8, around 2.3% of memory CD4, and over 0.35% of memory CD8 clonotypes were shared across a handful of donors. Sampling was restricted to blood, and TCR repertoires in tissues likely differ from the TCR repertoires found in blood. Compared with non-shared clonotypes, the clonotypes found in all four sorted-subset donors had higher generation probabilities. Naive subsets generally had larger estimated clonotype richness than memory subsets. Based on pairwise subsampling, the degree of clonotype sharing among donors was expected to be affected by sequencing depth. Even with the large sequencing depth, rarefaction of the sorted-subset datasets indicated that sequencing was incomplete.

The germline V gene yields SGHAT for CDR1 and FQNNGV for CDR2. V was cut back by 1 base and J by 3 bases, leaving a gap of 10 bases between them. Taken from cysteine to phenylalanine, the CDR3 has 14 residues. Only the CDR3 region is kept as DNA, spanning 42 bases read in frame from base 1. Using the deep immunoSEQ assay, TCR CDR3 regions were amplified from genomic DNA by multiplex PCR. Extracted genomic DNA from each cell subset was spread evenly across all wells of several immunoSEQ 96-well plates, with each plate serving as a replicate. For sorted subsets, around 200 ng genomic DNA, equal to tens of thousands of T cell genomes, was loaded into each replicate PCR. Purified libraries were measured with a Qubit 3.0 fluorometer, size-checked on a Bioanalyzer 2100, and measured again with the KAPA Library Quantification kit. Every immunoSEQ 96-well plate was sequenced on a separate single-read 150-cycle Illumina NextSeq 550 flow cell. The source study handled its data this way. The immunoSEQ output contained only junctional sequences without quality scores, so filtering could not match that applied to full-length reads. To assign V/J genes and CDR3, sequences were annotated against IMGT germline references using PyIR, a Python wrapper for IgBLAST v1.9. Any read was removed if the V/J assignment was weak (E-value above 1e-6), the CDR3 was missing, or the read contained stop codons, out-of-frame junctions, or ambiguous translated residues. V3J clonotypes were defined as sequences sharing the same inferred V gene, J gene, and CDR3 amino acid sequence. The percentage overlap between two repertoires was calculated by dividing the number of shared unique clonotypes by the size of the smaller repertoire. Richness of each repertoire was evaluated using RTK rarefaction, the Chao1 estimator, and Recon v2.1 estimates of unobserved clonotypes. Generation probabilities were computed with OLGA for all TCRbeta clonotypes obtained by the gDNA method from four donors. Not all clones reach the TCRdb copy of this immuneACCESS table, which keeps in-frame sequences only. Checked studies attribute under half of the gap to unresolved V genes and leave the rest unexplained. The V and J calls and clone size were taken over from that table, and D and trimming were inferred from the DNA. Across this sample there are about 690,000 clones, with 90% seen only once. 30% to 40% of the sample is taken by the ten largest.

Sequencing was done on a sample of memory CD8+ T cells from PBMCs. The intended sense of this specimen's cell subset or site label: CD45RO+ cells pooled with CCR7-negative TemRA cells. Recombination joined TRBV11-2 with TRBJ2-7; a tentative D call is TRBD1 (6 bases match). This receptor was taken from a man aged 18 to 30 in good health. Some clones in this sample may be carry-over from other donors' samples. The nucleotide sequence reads TGTGCCAGCAGCTTAGTCAGGGGCTACTACGAGCAGTACTTC. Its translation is CASSLVRGYYEQYF.